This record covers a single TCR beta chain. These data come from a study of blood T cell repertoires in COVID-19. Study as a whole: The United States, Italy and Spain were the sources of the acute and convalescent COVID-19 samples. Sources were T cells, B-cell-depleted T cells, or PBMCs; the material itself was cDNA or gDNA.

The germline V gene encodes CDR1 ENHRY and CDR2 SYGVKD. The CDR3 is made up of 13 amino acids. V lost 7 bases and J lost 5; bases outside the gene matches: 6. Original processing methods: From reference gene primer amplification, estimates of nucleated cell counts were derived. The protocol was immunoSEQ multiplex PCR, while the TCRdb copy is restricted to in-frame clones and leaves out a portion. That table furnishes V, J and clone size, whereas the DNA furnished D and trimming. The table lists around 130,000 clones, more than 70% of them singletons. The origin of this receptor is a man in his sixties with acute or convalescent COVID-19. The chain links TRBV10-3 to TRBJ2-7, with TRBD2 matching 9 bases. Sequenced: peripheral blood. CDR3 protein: CAINSGGFDEQYF. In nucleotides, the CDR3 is TGTGCCATCAACAGCGGGGGGTTTGACGAGCAGTACTTC.